The rows below give T cell receptor beta chains drawn from one sample of a study of shared clonotypes between healthy human individuals. Using immunoSEQ multiplex PCR, the repertoire was profiled, and TCRdb retains in-frame clones only, with some absent. Of around 2.5 million clones detected, more than 85% appear once; the ten largest clones hold more than 0.35%. Sequencing input: naive CD4+ T cells from PBMCs. Receptors originate from a man aged 18-30 years in good health. Some clones in this sample may be carry-over from other donors' samples. Both conserved end residues are part of each CDR3. Each record gives: D gene, V gene, J gene, clone size, CDR3 DNA, CDR3 protein. The D gene is left open where the match is weak. Clone size appears in some rows only: once, few, many, or a class for an expanded clone.

>-|TRBV20-1|TRBJ1-1|few
TGCAGTGCTACCCGAGGTACTGAAGCTTTCTTT
CSATRGTEAFF
>-|TRBV11-2|TRBJ1-1|-
TGTGCCAGCAGCTTAGAAGGGACCGCTGTTAGTGAAGCTTTCTTT
CASSLEGTAVSEAFF
>TRBD2|TRBV19|TRBJ2-3|-
TGTGCCAGTAGTAGGTTGGCGGGAGAGGCAGATACGCAGTATTTT
CASSRLAGEADTQYF
>-|TRBV28|TRBJ2-7|once
TGTGCCAGTTATAGCGGCTACGAGCAGTACTTC
CASYSGYEQYF
>-|TRBV5-1|TRBJ1-5|once
TGCGCCAGCAGCTTGAGTAGCGGAAATCAGCCCCAGCATTTT
CASSLSSGNQPQHF
>-|TRBV7-3|TRBJ2-2|-
TGTGCCAGCAGCCCTGGGGACTTGGGGGAGCTGTTTTTT
CASSPGDLGELFF
>-|TRBV5-4|TRBJ2-5|-
TGTGCCAGCAGCTCACCGCCCGGGGCAGCGACCCAAGAGACCCAGTACTTC
CASSSPPGAATQETQYF
>-|TRBV4-3|TRBJ1-4|-
TGCGCCAGCAGCCTACAAGCAACTAATGAAAAACTGTTTTTT
CASSLQATNEKLFF
>-|TRBV7-6|TRBJ2-6|-
TGTGCCAGCAGCCCGTCCCATGCCACTGGGGCCAACGTCCTGACTTTC
CASSPSHATGANVLTF
>TRBD1|TRBV5-1|TRBJ2-3|once
TGCGCCAGCAGCTTGTTAGGAGACAGGGCGGGAGATACGCAGTATTTT
CASSLLGDRAGDTQYF
>TRBD1|TRBV6-5|TRBJ2-7|-
TGTGCCAGCAGTCGGGCAGGGGGCTCCTACGAGCAGTACTTC
CASSRAGGSYEQYF
>TRBD2|TRBV9|TRBJ2-1|-
TGTGCCAGCAGCGTAGGAACTAGCGTCTCCTACAATGAGCAGTTCTTC
CASSVGTSVSYNEQFF
>-|TRBV28|TRBJ1-1|-
TGTGCCAGCAGGGGTGGGGGAGTGAACACTGAAGCTTTCTTT
CASRGGGVNTEAFF
>-|TRBV5-6|TRBJ2-7|-
TGTGCCAGCAGCTTGGTGGCTAATGACGAGCAGTACTTC
CASSLVANDEQYF
>-|TRBV6-1|TRBJ2-1|-
TGTGCCAGCAGCGAAAGAAAAATGGGGGCGAGGGCCTACAATGAGCAGTTCTTC
CASSERKMGARAYNEQFF
>-|TRBV5-1|TRBJ2-1|-
TGCGCCAGCAGCTTGGTAGCGCTCTCCTACAATGAGCAGTTCTTC
CASSLVALSYNEQFF
>-|TRBV7-2|TRBJ1-1|-
TGTGCCAGCAGCTTAGTAGGTGCAGGGAACACTGAAGCTTTCTTT
CASSLVGAGNTEAFF
>-|TRBV19|TRBJ2-2|-
TGTGCCAGTAGTATAGAAAGTCTCTTGGGCACCGGGGAGCTGTTTTTT
CASSIESLLGTGELFF
>-|TRBV5-1|TRBJ1-5|-
TGCGCCAGCAGCTTGGTACAGGGAGGAGCGGGGCCCCAGCATTTT
CASSLVQGGAGPQHF
>-|TRBV15|TRBJ1-1|-
TGTGCCACCAGCAGGGAGAGCCATCAGGGAATCCGGGCTTTCTTT
CATSRESHQGIRAFF
>-|TRBV19|TRBJ2-3|-
TGTGCCAGTAGTATCGGGGAGGATACGCAGTATTTT
CASSIGEDTQYF
>TRBD1|TRBV28|TRBJ2-7|-
TGTGCCAGCTCCAGGGGGCCGTACGAGCAGTACTTC
CASSRGPYEQYF
>-|TRBV9|TRBJ1-2|-
TGTGCCAGCAGCGTATCGACAGCTTATGGCTACACCTTC
CASSVSTAYGYTF
>TRBD2|TRBV30|TRBJ2-3|-
TGTGCCGGTCGGACTAGCTGGAGAGATACGCAGTATTTT
CAGRTSWRDTQYF
>-|TRBV2|TRBJ2-1|-
TGTGCCAGCAGTCTCTCAGGGTCCGGTCACAATGAGCAGTTCTTC
CASSLSGSGHNEQFF
>TRBD1|TRBV9|TRBJ1-2|-
TGTGCCAGCAGCGTCTTAGGGGGCGGAGATGGCTACACCTTC
CASSVLGGGDGYTF
>TRBD2|TRBV7-3|TRBJ2-7|once
TGTGCCAGCAGCTTAAGTGCGGGAGGGGACTACGAGCAGTACTTC
CASSLSAGGDYEQYF
>-|TRBV7-9|TRBJ2-2|-
TGTGCCAGCAGCTTGGGAGGGAACACCGGGGAGCTGTTTTTT
CASSLGGNTGELFF
>-|TRBV28|TRBJ1-5|-
TGTGCCAGCAGCCTACCTTATAGCAATCAGCCCCAGCATTTT
CASSLPYSNQPQHF
>-|TRBV7-9|TRBJ1-5|-
TGTGCCAGCAGCTTAGCTGGGCTGGGGCCCCAGCATTTT
CASSLAGLGPQHF
>-|TRBV6-1|TRBJ2-7|-
TGTGCCAGCTTCCAGGGGCCCCCGAAGCAGTACTTC
CASFQGPPKQYF
>-|TRBV30|TRBJ2-7|-
TGTGCCTGGAGTGCCAGCGCCTACGAGCAGTACTTC
CAWSASAYEQYF
>TRBD1|TRBV6-5|TRBJ1-2|-
TGTGCCAGCAGTTGGGGGACAGCTAACTATGGCTACACCTTC
CASSWGTANYGYTF
>-|TRBV5-4|TRBJ2-7|-
TGTGCCAGCACCAGCAGGGGCCTCTCCTACGAGCAGTACTTC
CASTSRGLSYEQYF
>TRBD1|TRBV5-1|TRBJ2-1|-
TGCGCCAGCAGCCAAGGGCCCGGGACAGGGAGCAATGAGCAGTTCTTC
CASSQGPGTGSNEQFF
>-|TRBV7-9|TRBJ1-5|-
TGTGCCAGCAGCTTAATGACGGGGAATCAGCCCCAGCATTTT
CASSLMTGNQPQHF
>-|TRBV18|TRBJ2-7|-
TGTGCCAGCTCACCCTTCGGGGCCTACGAGCAGTACTTC
CASSPFGAYEQYF
>TRBD1|TRBV5-1|TRBJ2-1|-
TGCGCCAGCAGTCCTACTTCAGGGGGCGATGAGCAGTTCTTC
CASSPTSGGDEQFF
>-|TRBV19|TRBJ2-3|-
TGTGCCAGTAGTATAGATGGCCGCCCAGGTAGCACAGATACGCAGTATTTT
CASSIDGRPGSTDTQYF
>TRBD1|TRBV11-2|TRBJ2-7|-
TGTGCCAGCAGCTTTAAGACAGGGGGCGAGGGCTCCCACGAGCAGTACTTC
CASSFKTGGEGSHEQYF
>-|TRBV28|TRBJ2-7|-
TGTGCCAGCAGTTTGTGGGCCGCCTACGAGCAGTACTTC
CASSLWAAYEQYF
>TRBD2|TRBV5-1|TRBJ2-3|-
TGCGCCAGCAGCTTGCCCCTAGCGGGAGACACAGATACGCAGTATTTT
CASSLPLAGDTDTQYF
>TRBD1|TRBV18|TRBJ1-1|-
TGTGCCAGCTCACCATTGACAGGGGCGGACACTGAAGCTTTCTTT
CASSPLTGADTEAFF
>TRBD2|TRBV7-8|TRBJ2-2|once
TGTGCCAGCAGCTTCACCGGGACTAGGATTGGCGGGGAGCTGTTTTTT
CASSFTGTRIGGELFF
>TRBD2|TRBV10-3|TRBJ2-5|-
TGTGCCATCAGTGACTTCGCTAGCGGGAGGAAGGAGACCCAGTACTTC
CAISDFASGRKETQYF
>TRBD2|TRBV9|TRBJ2-1|-
TGTGCCAGCAGTTTAAAGCGGGGCTCCTACAATGAGCAGTTCTTC
CASSLKRGSYNEQFF
>-|TRBV5-1|TRBJ1-3|-
TGCGCCAGCAGCTTGGCTGGCGCTGGAAACACCATATATTTT
CASSLAGAGNTIYF